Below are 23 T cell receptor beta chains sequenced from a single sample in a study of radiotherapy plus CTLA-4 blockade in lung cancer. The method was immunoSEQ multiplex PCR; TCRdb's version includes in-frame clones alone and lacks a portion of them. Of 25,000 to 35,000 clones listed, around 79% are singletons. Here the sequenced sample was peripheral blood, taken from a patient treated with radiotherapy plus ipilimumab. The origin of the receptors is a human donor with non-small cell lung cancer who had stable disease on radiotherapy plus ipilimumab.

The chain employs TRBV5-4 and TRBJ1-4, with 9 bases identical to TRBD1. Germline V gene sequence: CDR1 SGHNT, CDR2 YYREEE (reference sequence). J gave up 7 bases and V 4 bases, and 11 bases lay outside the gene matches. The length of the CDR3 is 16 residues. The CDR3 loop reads CASSPSTGGRVEKLFF. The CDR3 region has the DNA TGTGCCAGCAGCCCGTCAACAGGGGGCCGGGTTGAAAAACTGTTTTTT.

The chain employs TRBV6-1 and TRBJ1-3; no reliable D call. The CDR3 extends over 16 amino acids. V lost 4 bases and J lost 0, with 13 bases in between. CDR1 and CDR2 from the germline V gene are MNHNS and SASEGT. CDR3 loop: CASSGGSRSSGNTIYF. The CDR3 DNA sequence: TGTGCCAGCAGTGGAGGGTCTAGAAGCTCTGGAAACACCATATATTTT.

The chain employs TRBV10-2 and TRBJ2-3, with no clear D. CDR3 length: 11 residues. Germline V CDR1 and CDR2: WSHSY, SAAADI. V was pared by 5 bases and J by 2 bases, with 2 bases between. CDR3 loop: CASSLTDTQYF. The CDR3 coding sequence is TGCGCCAGCAGTCTCACAGATACGCAGTATTTT.

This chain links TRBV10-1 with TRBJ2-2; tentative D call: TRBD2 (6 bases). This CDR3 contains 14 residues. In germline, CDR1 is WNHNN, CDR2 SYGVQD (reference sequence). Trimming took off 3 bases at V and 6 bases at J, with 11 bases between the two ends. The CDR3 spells CASSDGREAGELFF. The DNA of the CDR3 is TGCGCCAGCAGTGATGGCAGGGAGGCCGGGGAGCTGTTTTTT.

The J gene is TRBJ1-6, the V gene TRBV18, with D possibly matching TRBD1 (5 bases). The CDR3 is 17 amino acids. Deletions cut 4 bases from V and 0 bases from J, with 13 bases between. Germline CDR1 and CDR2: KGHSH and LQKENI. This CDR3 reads CASSQRTMSSYNSPLHF. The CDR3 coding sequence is TGTGCCAGCTCACAACGGACAATGAGCTCCTATAATTCACCCCTCCACTTT.

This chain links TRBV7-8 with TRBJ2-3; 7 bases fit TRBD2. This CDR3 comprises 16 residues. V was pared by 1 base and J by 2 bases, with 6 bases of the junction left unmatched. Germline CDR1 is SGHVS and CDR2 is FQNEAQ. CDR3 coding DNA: TGTGCCAGCAGCTTAGGAGCGGGGAGGGCCACAGATACGCAGTATTTT. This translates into CASSLGAGRATDTQYF.

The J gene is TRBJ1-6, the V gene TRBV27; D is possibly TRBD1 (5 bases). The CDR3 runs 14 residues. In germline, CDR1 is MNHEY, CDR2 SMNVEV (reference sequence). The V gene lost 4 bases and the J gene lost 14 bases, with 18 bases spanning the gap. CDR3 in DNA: TGTGCCAGCAGTTGGGGACCCTCCTCCGAAGCCCTCCACTTT. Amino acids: CASSWGPSSEALHF.

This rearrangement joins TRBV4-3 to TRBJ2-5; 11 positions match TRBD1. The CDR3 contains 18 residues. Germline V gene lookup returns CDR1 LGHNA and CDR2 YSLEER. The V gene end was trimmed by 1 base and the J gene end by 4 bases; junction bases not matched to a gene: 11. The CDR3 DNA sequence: TGCGCCAGCAGCCAAGGGCAAGCAGGACAGGGGGCAGGAGAGACCCAGTACTTC. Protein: CASSQGQAGQGAGETQYF.

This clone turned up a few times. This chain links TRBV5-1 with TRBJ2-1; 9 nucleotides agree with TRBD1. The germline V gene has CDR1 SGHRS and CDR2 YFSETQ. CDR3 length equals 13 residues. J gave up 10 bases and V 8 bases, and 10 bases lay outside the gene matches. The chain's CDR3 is CASYLTGGVEQFF. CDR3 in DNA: TGCGCCAGTTACCTGACAGGGGGGGTAGAGCAGTTCTTC.

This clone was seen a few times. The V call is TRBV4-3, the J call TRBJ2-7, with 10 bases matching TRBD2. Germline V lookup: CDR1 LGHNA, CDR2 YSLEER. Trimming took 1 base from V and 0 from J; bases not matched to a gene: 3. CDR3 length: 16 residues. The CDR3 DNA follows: TGCGCCAGCAGCCAAGTTAGGACTAGCGGCTCCTACGAGCAGTACTTC. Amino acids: CASSQVRTSGSYEQYF.

The CDR3 sequence is CASSMRWGAATSNYGYTF. The CDR3 DNA follows: TGTGCCAGTAGTATGAGATGGGGTGCAGCAACTTCTAACTATGGCTACACCTTC. This chain connects TRBV19 to TRBJ1-2, with D unclear. Between the trimmed V and J ends, which lost 3 bases and 0 bases, there was a span of 20 bases. Germline assignment: CDR1 LNHDA and CDR2 SQIVND (reference sequence). The CDR3 is 18 residues long.

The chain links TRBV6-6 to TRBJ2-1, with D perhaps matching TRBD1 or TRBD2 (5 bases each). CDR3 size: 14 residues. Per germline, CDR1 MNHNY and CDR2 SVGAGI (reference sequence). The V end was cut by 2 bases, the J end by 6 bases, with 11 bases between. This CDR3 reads CASSYGGEANEQFF. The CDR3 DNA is TGTGCCAGCAGTTACGGGGGAGAGGCCAATGAGCAGTTCTTC.

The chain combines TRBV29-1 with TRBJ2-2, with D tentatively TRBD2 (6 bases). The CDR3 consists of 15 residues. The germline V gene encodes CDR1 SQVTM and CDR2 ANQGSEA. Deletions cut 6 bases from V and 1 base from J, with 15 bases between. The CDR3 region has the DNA TGCAGCGTCAATACCGCGGGGTTGAACACCGGGGAGCTGTTTTTT. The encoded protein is CSVNTAGLNTGELFF.

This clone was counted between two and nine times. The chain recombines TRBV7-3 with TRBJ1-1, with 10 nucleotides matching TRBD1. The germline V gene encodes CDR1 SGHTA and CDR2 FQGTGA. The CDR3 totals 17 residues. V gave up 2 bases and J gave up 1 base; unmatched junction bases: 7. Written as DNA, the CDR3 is TGTGCCAGCAGCTTATGGACAGGGGGTGGGAGGAACACTGAAGCTTTCTTT. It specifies CASSLWTGGGRNTEAFF.

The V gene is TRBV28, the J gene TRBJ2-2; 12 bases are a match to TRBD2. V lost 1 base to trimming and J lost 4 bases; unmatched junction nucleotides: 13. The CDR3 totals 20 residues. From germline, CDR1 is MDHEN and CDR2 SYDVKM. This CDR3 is CASSLFGASGGERITGELFF. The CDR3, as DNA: TGTGCCAGCAGTTTATTTGGTGCTAGCGGGGGGGAAAGGATCACCGGGGAGCTGTTTTTT.

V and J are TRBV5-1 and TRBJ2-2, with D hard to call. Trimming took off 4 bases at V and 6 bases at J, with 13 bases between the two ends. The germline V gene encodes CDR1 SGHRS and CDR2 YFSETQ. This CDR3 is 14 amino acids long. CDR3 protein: CASSNNGVSGELFF. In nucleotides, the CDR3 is TGCGCCAGCAGCAACAACGGCGTCTCCGGGGAGCTGTTTTTT.

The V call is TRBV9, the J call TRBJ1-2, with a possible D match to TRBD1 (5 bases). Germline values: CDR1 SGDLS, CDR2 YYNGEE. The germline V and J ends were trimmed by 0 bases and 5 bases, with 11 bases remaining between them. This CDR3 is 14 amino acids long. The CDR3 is CASSVGVGQYGYTF. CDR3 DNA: TGTGCCAGCAGCGTAGGAGTAGGACAATATGGCTACACCTTC.

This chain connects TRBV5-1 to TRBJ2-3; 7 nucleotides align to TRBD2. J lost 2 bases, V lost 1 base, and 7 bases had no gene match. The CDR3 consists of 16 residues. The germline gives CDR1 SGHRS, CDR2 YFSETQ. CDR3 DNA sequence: TGCGCCAGCAGCTTGTACCTAGCGGCTATCACAGATACGCAGTATTTT. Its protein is CASSLYLAAITDTQYF.

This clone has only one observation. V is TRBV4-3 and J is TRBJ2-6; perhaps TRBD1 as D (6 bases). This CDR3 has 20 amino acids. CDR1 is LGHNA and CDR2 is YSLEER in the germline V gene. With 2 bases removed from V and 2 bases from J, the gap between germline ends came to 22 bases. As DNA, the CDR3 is TGCGCCAGCAGCCAAAGGACGGGTACAGGGACATTGGCTGGGGCCAACGTCCTGACTTTC. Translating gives CASSQRTGTGTLAGANVLTF.

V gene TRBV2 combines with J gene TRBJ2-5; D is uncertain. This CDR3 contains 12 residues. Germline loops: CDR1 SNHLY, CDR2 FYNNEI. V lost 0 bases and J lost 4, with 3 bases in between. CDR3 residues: CASSEASETQYF. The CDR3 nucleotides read TGTGCCAGCAGTGAAGCTTCAGAGACCCAGTACTTC.

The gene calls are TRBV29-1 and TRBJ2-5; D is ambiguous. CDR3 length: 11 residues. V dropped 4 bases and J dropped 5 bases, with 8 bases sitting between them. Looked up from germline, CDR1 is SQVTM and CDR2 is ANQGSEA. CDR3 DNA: TGCAGCGTTGTTTACGCCGAGACCCAGTACTTC. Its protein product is CSVVYAETQYF.

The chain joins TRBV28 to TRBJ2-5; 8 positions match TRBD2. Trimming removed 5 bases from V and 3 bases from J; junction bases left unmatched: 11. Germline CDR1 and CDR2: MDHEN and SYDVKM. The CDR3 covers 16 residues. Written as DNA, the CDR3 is TGTGCCAGCAGTGTCCCGGGGGGGAGGGAAAAAGAGACCCAGTACTTC. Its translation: CASSVPGGREKETQYF.

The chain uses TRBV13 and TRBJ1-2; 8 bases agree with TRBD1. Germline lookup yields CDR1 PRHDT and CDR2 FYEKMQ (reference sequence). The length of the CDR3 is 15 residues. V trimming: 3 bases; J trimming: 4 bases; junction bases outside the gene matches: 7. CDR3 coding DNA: TGTGCCAGCAGCTTTTACAGGGGGAAGGGCTATGGCTACACCTTC. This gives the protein CASSFYRGKGYGYTF.